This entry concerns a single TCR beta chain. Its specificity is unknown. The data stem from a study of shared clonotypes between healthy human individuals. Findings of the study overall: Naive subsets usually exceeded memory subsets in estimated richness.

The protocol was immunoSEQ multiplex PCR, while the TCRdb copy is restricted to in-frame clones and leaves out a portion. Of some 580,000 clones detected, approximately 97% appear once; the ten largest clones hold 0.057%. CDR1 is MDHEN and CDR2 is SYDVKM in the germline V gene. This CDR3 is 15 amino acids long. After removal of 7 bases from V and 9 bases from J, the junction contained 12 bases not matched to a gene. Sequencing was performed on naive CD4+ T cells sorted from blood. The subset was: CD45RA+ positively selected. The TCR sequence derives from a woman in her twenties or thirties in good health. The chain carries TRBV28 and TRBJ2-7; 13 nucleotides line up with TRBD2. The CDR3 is CASKGTSGTPFGQYF. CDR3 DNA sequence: TGTGCCAGCAAGGGGACTAGCGGGACCCCTTTTGGGCAGTACTTC.